This paragraph covers one T cell receptor (beta chain) sequence. Its specificity is unknown. This entry comes from a study of cytomegalovirus exposure and HLA in healthy donors. Overall study findings and caveats: V- and J-gene trimming of TCR beta was linked (in a later analysis) to a missense DCLRE1C variant.

Vbeta (60) and Jbeta (13) primers were used in the PCR. Generated by immunoSEQ multiplex PCR, the TCRdb table keeps only in-frame clones and is missing some. The data contain some 55,000 clones, roughly four fifths of them singletons. Germline V gene data show CDR1 as SNHLY and CDR2 as FYNNEI. Germline trimming cut 3 bases from V and 1 base from J; bases unmatched to any gene: 3. The CDR3 has 16 amino acids. The chain combines TRBV2 with TRBJ2-6; 7 nucleotides match TRBD1. Sequencing used PBMCs. This sequence originates from a man in his forties or fifties in good health and CMV-seronegative. CDR3 coding DNA: TGTGCCAGCAGTGAGAGACAGGGATCTGGGGCCAACGTCCTGACTTTC. As protein: CASSERQGSGANVLTF.